The clone carrying this TCR beta chain was found once. CD45RO-negative, CCR7-selected cells formed the naive CD8 fraction, which excluded terminally differentiated effector memory CD45RA+ cells. The data are from a study of shared clonotypes between healthy human individuals. The deep-level immunoSEQ assay was used. Every subset's genomic DNA went evenly onto several immunoSEQ plates. Assay: immunoSEQ multiplex PCR; the TCRdb copy retains only in-frame clones and omits some. The sample includes around 1.9 million clones, about 93% of them seen just once. The CDR3 consists of 15 residues. Germline loops: CDR1 SGHRS, CDR2 YFSETQ. Trimming left V 4 bases short and J 2 bases short, with 14 bases between.

The specimen was naive CD8+ T cells from PBMCs. This chain joins TRBV5-1 and TRBJ2-3; possible D gene TRBD1, 6 bases. This TCR was recovered from a man aged 18 to 35 in good health. Some clones in this sample may be carry-over from other donors' samples. This CDR3 is CASSPGQIFTDTQYF. The CDR3 DNA sequence: TGCGCCAGCAGCCCCGGACAGATCTTCACAGATACGCAGTATTTT.